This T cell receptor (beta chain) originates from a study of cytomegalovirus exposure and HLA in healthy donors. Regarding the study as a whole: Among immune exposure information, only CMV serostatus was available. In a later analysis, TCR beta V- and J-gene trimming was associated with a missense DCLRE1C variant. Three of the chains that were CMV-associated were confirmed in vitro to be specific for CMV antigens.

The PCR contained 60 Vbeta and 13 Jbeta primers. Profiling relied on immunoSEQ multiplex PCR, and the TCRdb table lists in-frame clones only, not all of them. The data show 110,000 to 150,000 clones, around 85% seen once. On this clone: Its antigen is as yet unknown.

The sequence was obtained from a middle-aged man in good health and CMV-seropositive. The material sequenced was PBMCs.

CDR3 sequence reads: CATPLRGTVGDYGYTF. The CDR3 DNA reads TGTGCCACCCCATTACGGGGTACGGTCGGGGACTATGGCTACACCTTC. The rearrangement joins TRBV7-9 to TRBJ1-2; D uncertain. Germline CDR1 SEHNR, CDR2 FQNEAQ (reference sequence). V was cut by 10 bases and J by 3 bases, with 24 bases left in between. The CDR3 length is 16 residues.